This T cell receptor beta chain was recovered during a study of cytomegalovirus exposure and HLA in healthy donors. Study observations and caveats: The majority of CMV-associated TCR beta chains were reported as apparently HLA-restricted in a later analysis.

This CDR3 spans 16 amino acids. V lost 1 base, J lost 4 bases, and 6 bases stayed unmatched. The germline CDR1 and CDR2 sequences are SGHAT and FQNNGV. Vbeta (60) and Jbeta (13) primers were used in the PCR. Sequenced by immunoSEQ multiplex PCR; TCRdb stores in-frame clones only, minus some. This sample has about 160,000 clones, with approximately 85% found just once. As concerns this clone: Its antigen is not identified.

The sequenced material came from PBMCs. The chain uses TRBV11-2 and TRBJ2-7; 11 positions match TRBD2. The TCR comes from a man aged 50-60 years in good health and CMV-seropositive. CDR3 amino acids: CASSLGTSGSIYEQYF. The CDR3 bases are TGTGCCAGCAGCTTAGGTACTAGCGGGAGTATATACGAGCAGTACTTC.